This T cell receptor (beta chain) was found in a study of blood T cell repertoires in COVID-19. The repertoire was sequenced with immunoSEQ multiplex PCR; TCRdb's copy has only in-frame clones and lacks some. The sample lists a few hundred thousand clones, roughly 87% occurring once. This CDR3 contains 14 residues. V dropped 0 bases and J dropped 11; count of bases not matched to a gene: 9. From germline, CDR1 is SGHRS and CDR2 YFSETQ. The genes are TRBV5-1 and TRBJ1-1; 8 nucleotides match TRBD1. The TCR originated in a man between 18 and 35 years old with active or convalescent COVID-19. Material: peripheral blood. The CDR3 bases are TGCGCCAGCAGCTTGGCTCAGGGGGCGCAGGCGGCTTTCTTT. This translates into CASSLAQGAQAAFF.